This entry lists 13 T cell receptor beta chains sequenced from one sample in a study of blood T cell repertoires in COVID-19. Assay: immunoSEQ multiplex PCR; the TCRdb copy retains only in-frame clones and omits some. This sample carries approximately 200,000 clones, more than 75% of them seen once, and the ten largest clones take approximately 7.3%. Sequenced material: PBMCs or T cells enriched from blood (not recorded which). The receptors shown here come from a young man in a cohort exposed to, infected with or recovered from COVID-19 (not recorded which).

The V call is TRBV28, the J call TRBJ1-6; maybe TRBD1 (6 bases). With 3 bases removed from V and 9 bases from J, the gap between germline ends came to 15 bases. Germline CDR1 and CDR2: MDHEN and SYDVKM. This CDR3 comprises 15 residues. The CDR3 here is CASSFLGQSTSPLHF. CDR3 nucleotides: TGTGCCAGCAGTTTCCTCGGACAGTCTACTTCACCCCTCCACTTT.

The rearrangement joins TRBV4-1 to TRBJ1-1, with D perhaps matching TRBD1 (6 bases). Germline CDR1 and CDR2: MGHRA and YSYEKL. The CDR3 consists of 16 residues. Trimming pared 2 bases from V and 0 bases from J, leaving 13 bases between. In DNA form, the CDR3 reads TGCGCCAGCAGCCAACTGAACAGGGCCATGAACACTGAAGCTTTCTTT. Its protein product is CASSQLNRAMNTEAFF.

The chain has TRBV9 and TRBJ1-1; 8 nucleotides line up with TRBD1. The germline gives CDR1 SGDLS, CDR2 YYNGEE. The CDR3 length is 16 residues. The ends lost 1 base at V and 6 bases at J; junction bases unmatched: 11. CDR3: CASSVLRQGLGAEAFF. DNA for the CDR3: TGTGCCAGCAGCGTACTGAGACAGGGGTTAGGAGCTGAAGCTTTCTTT.

The chain is built from TRBV12-3 or TRBV12-4 and TRBJ2-7; the D gene is possibly TRBD1 (6 bases). Trimming removed 6 bases from V and 2 bases from J, with 8 bases in between. The CDR3 loop spans 12 amino acids. The DNA of the CDR3 is TGTGCCAGCAGAGCAGGGGCCTACGAGCAGTACTTC. This translates into CASRAGAYEQYF.

J is TRBJ1-4 and V is TRBV3-1 (or the pseudogene TRBV3-2); TRBD1 is a possible D gene (6 bases). This CDR3 has 14 amino acids. Germline V gene lookup returns CDR1 LGHDT and CDR2 YNNKEL (reference sequence). Trimming shortened V by 3 bases and J by 5 bases, and 10 bases separated the two germline ends. The DNA for the CDR3 is TGTGCCAGCAGCCACCCCCAGGGGAATGAAAAACTGTTTTTT. Its translation is CASSHPQGNEKLFF.

The rearrangement uses TRBV14 and TRBJ1-1, with 9 positions matching TRBD1. V dropped 5 bases and J dropped 4; count of bases not matched to a gene: 8. CDR1 is SGHDN and CDR2 is FVKESK in the germline V gene. The CDR3 totals 15 residues. CDR3 DNA sequence: TGTGCCAGCAGCGCACAGGGGGCCTTGGGCACTGAAGCTTTCTTT. It yields the protein CASSAQGALGTEAFF.

The chain combines TRBV5-1 with TRBJ2-2; TRBD2 matches at 11 bases. Per the germline V gene, CDR1 is SGHRS and CDR2 is YFSETQ. The V and J ends lost 4 bases and 4 bases, in that order; junction bases with no gene match: 9. The CDR3 runs to 17 residues. The CDR3 DNA follows: TGCGCCAGCAGCCACAAACTAGCGGGAGTTTCCACCGGGGAGCTGTTTTTT. Amino acid sequence: CASSHKLAGVSTGELFF.

This chain joins TRBV5-8 and TRBJ2-7; tentatively, D is TRBD1 (6 bases). Germline V gene lookup returns CDR1 SGHTS and CDR2 YDEGEE. The CDR3 is made up of 13 amino acids. The CDR3 sequence: CVGAGAPSYEQYF. DNA of the CDR3: TGTGTCGGCGCAGGGGCCCCTTCCTACGAGCAGTACTTC.

This clone was seen only once. The J gene is TRBJ2-1, the V gene TRBV11-3; the D gene is possibly TRBD1 (6 bases). Trimming took 1 base from V and 10 from J, leaving 11 bases between them. The CDR3 loop spans 13 amino acids. Germline V CDR1 and CDR2: SGHNT, YENEEA. The CDR3 sequence: CASSLAPGQEQFF. CDR3 nucleotides: TGTGCCAGCAGCTTAGCCCCGGGACAAGAGCAGTTCTTC.

This clone is a singleton in its sample. This chain uses TRBV3-1 (or the pseudogene TRBV3-2) with TRBJ2-7, with 7 nucleotides matching TRBD1. V shed 6 bases and J 3 bases; nucleotides not matched to a gene: 2. This CDR3 is built from 12 residues. Germline CDR1 reads LGHDT; CDR2 reads YNNKEL (reference sequence). CDR3 residues: CASSRQGYEQYF. CDR3 bases: TGTGCCAGCAGTCGACAGGGCTACGAGCAGTACTTC.

The rearrangement uses TRBV27 and TRBJ2-1; D is possibly TRBD2 (6 bases). Germline CDR1 MNHEY, CDR2 SMNVEV (reference sequence). V was clipped by 11 bases and J by 2 bases, with 25 bases between them. The CDR3 is made up of 17 amino acids. The CDR3 reads CAVQVPGNGGAYNEQFF. The CDR3 DNA is TGTGCCGTACAGGTCCCAGGTAATGGCGGGGCCTACAATGAGCAGTTCTTC.

This rearrangement joins TRBV28 to TRBJ2-7, with a tentative D call TRBD2 (5 bases). The CDR3 covers 16 residues. V shed 3 bases and J shed 4 bases, with 19 bases lying between them. The germline V gene encodes CDR1 MDHEN and CDR2 SYDVKM. The CDR3: CASSFIGEPKRYEQYF. The DNA for the CDR3 is TGTGCCAGCAGTTTTATTGGGGAGCCAAAGAGATACGAGCAGTACTTC.

The chain has TRBV5-8 and TRBJ2-3; D remains unclear. The CDR3 length is 14 residues. From germline, CDR1 is SGHTS and CDR2 YDEGEE. V shed 0 bases and J shed 0 bases, with 5 bases lying between them. The CDR3 protein is CASSLDSSTDTQYF. The CDR3 coding sequence is TGTGCCAGCAGCTTGGACAGCAGCACAGATACGCAGTATTTT.